The 27 T cell receptor beta chains presented below share a single source sample, sequenced in a study of cytomegalovirus exposure and HLA in healthy donors (dated by TCRdb to about 2017). The protocol used for the library was the immunoSEQ multiplex PCR assay. A mixture of 60 forward primers for TCR Vbeta segments and 13 reverse primers for TCR Jbeta segments was used in the multiplex PCR. This is the immuneACCESS table as TCRdb keeps it, with only in-frame sequences that have V and J called. A part of the clones is gone; compared with another copy, unresolved V genes explain less than half, and the rest is unexplained. The sample profile shows roughly 250,000 clones; roughly 70% of them were found once. The ten most abundant clones make up around 2% of the sample. The sequenced material came from PBMCs. The receptor set was obtained from a female donor in good health and CMV-seronegative.

This chain links TRBV10-3 with TRBJ2-1; 12 nucleotides agree with TRBD2. The germline gives CDR1 ENHRY, CDR2 SYGVKD. The CDR3 loop spans 16 amino acids. The V and J ends lost 4 bases and 2 bases, in that order; junction bases with no gene match: 3. The DNA for the CDR3 is TGTGCCATCAGTGTTGGACTAGCGGGGACCTACAATGAGCAGTTCTTC. Encoded protein: CAISVGLAGTYNEQFF.

The rearrangement uses TRBV19 and TRBJ1-2; D unresolved. Germline lookup yields CDR1 LNHDA and CDR2 SQIVND (reference sequence). The CDR3 contains 16 residues. V was trimmed by 3 bases and J by 4 bases, leaving 18 bases between them. This CDR3 is CASSISLGEKIYGYTF. CDR3 bases: TGTGCCAGTAGTATCTCCCTTGGGGAGAAAATCTATGGCTACACCTTC.

This rearrangement joins TRBV27 to TRBJ2-4; a weak D match, TRBD1 (6 bases). In germline, CDR1 is MNHEY, CDR2 SMNVEV (reference sequence). Trimming removed 3 bases from V and 3 bases from J, with 15 bases in between. The CDR3 has 16 amino acids. CDR3 coding DNA: TGTGCCAGCAGTTTTGAGGGGGAGATCGGCAAAAACATTCAGTACTTC. Its translation is CASSFEGEIGKNIQYF.

This chain joins TRBV11-3 and TRBJ2-2; tentatively, D is TRBD2 (6 bases). The CDR3 is 15 residues long. Looked up from germline, CDR1 is SGHNT and CDR2 is YENEEA. Trimming took 4 bases from V and 0 from J, leaving 9 bases between them. CDR3 sequence reads: CASSSGTANTGELFF. CDR3 in DNA: TGTGCCAGCAGCTCCGGGACTGCGAACACCGGGGAGCTGTTTTTT.

This chain uses TRBV11-2 with TRBJ1-1; no definite D call. The CDR3 has 11 residues. Per germline, CDR1 SGHAT and CDR2 FQNNGV. Trimming stripped 3 bases from V and 9 bases from J, with 8 bases between. The CDR3 DNA sequence: TGTGCCAGCAGCTTGGGTAGCCAAGCTTTCTTT. This codes for CASSLGSQAFF.

This clone occurred a few times. The V gene is TRBV7-9, the J gene TRBJ2-1; D may be TRBD2 (5 bases). The CDR3 loop spans 15 amino acids. Trimming pared 5 bases from V and 12 bases from J, leaving 23 bases between. CDR1 SEHNR and CDR2 FQNEAQ come from the germline V gene (reference sequence). The CDR3 nucleotides are TGTGCCAGCAGCCCCAGTCCTCTACTAGTCCCTGGGCAGTTCTTC. Residues: CASSPSPLLVPGQFF.

Concerning this clone itself: At the DNA level, this CDR3 is encoded by other sequences in the same sample as well. The V gene is TRBV11-2, the J gene TRBJ2-3; TRBD2 might be the D (7 bases). Per the germline V gene, CDR1 is SGHAT and CDR2 is FQNNGV. This CDR3 has 14 amino acids. The V end lost 4 bases, the J end lost 4 bases, and 12 bases lay between the germline ends. CDR3 amino acids: CASSSTGGADTQYF. CDR3 bases: TGTGCCAGCAGCTCGACGGGGGGCGCAGATACGCAGTATTTT.

CDR3: CASSLGQEGAGELFF. In DNA, the CDR3 is TGCGCCAGCAGCCTGGGACAGGAAGGCGCCGGGGAGCTGTTTTTT. The chain recombines TRBV5-1 with TRBJ2-2, with 8 bases matching TRBD1. The CDR3 is made up of 15 amino acids. After removal of 4 bases from V and 6 bases from J, the junction contained 8 bases not matched to a gene. The germline gives CDR1 SGHRS, CDR2 YFSETQ. Full variable domain (outside the CDR3, taken from reference TRBV5-1 and TRBJ2-2): KAGVTQTPRYLIKTRGQQVTLSCSPISGHRSVSWYQQTPGQGLQFLFEYFSETQRNKGNFPGRFSGRQFSNSRSEMNVSTLELGDSALYLCASSLGQEGAGELFFGEGSRLTVL.

This chain links TRBV10-2 with TRBJ2-7; tentative D call: TRBD1 (7 bases). In germline, CDR1 is WSHSY, CDR2 SAAADI. Between the trimmed V and J ends, which lost 0 bases and 2 bases, there was a span of 14 bases. The CDR3 length is 16 residues. The CDR3 region has the DNA TGCGCCAGCAGTGAGTCAGGACAGGCGGGGACCTACGAGCAGTACTTC. This translates into CASSESGQAGTYEQYF.

This clone has just one count. This chain joins TRBV9 and TRBJ2-2, with a possible D match to TRBD2 (6 bases). Deletions cut 4 bases from V and 0 bases from J, with 19 bases between. The CDR3 contains 18 residues. The germline V gene encodes CDR1 SGDLS and CDR2 YYNGEE. The DNA for the CDR3 is TGTGCCAGCAGCTCGCAAAACCTCGGGACTTCGAACACCGGGGAGCTGTTTTTT. The encoded protein is CASSSQNLGTSNTGELFF.

This sequence joins TRBV11-3 and TRBJ2-1, with 10 bases matching TRBD2. The length of the CDR3 is 17 residues. CDR1 SGHNT and CDR2 YENEEA come from the germline V gene. The J segment lost 7 bases and the V segment lost 4 bases, leaving 13 bases of the junction unmatched. CDR3 residues: CASSSFASGSRRNEQFF. The CDR3 nucleotides read TGTGCCAGCAGCTCGTTCGCTAGCGGGAGCCGGAGAAATGAGCAGTTCTTC.

The CDR3 region is CASLNPSGSYEQYF. Here the CDR3 DNA reads TGTGCCAGCTTGAACCCTAGCGGGAGTTACGAGCAGTACTTC. The chain employs TRBV7-8 and TRBJ2-5, with 10 bases that match TRBD2. The end of the DNA fits TRBJ2-7 better, so the J call may be wrong. The CDR3 is made up of 14 amino acids. Germline V gene lookup returns CDR1 SGHVS and CDR2 FQNEAQ.

The chain has TRBV6-1 and TRBJ1-5; D perhaps matches TRBD1 (5 bases). The CDR3 extends over 13 amino acids. Germline V gene data show CDR1 as MNHNS and CDR2 as SASEGT. Between the trimmed V and J ends, which lost 11 bases and 4 bases, there was a span of 15 bases. CDR3 amino acids: CAGAPRANQPQHF. The CDR3 coding sequence is TGTGCCGGCGCACCCAGGGCTAATCAGCCCCAGCATTTT.

This clone was picked up one time. The rearrangement uses TRBV7-8 and TRBJ1-1; 8 bases line up with TRBD1. The germline V gene encodes CDR1 SGHVS and CDR2 FQNEAQ. This CDR3 has 17 residues. V shed 5 bases, J shed 2 bases, and the junction held 13 bases outside the gene matches. The CDR3 spells CASSPPWAGGINTEAFF. DNA for the CDR3: TGTGCCAGCAGCCCTCCATGGGCAGGGGGCATAAACACTGAAGCTTTCTTT.

The chain uses TRBV28 and TRBJ1-1, with 8 bases that match TRBD1. In germline, CDR1 is MDHEN, CDR2 SYDVKM. The ends lost 7 bases at V and 4 bases at J; junction bases unmatched: 11. This CDR3 comprises 15 residues. CDR3 in amino acids: CASTPAGGSGTEAFF. CDR3 DNA sequence: TGTGCCAGCACACCTGCAGGGGGCTCGGGCACTGAAGCTTTCTTT.

This clone was observed a handful of times. Within the sample, other DNA sequences also encode this same CDR3. The V and J genes are TRBV6-4 and TRBJ2-1, with 7 bases matching TRBD2. J gave up 4 bases and V 0 bases, and 3 bases lay outside the gene matches. Germline CDR1 MRHNA, CDR2 SNTAGT. The CDR3 spans 15 residues. CDR3 region: CASSDSTGGYNEQFF. CDR3 coding DNA: TGTGCCAGCAGTGACTCGACGGGAGGATACAATGAGCAGTTCTTC.

J is TRBJ2-1 and V is TRBV6-1; possible D gene TRBD2, 5 bases. The CDR3 spans 14 residues. Per the germline V gene, CDR1 is MNHNS and CDR2 is SASEGT. V lost 1 base, J lost 10 bases, and 14 bases lay in between. The CDR3, as DNA: TGTGCCAGCAGTGAAGGCCTAGCCCTATGGGAGCAGTTCTTC. Its protein product is CASSEGLALWEQFF.

The chain has TRBV9 and TRBJ2-7, with 10 bases matching TRBD2. J gave up 2 bases and V 0 bases, and 11 bases lay outside the gene matches. CDR1 and CDR2 (germline): SGDLS, YYNGEE. CDR3 length: 18 amino acids. The chain's CDR3 is CASSVGTSGGLGPYEQYF. DNA of the CDR3: TGTGCCAGCAGCGTAGGGACTAGCGGAGGTTTGGGCCCCTACGAGCAGTACTTC.

The chain recombines TRBV11-3 with TRBJ2-1, with D possibly matching TRBD1 (5 bases). Trimming shortened V by 2 bases and J by 7 bases, and 12 bases separated the two germline ends. This CDR3 contains 14 residues. Germline V gene data show CDR1 as SGHNT and CDR2 as YENEEA. The CDR3 loop is CASSLKGNSNEQFF. The CDR3 nucleotides read TGTGCCAGCAGCTTAAAGGGGAATTCAAATGAGCAGTTCTTC.

The chain is built from TRBV10-3 and TRBJ2-5, with D tentatively TRBD2 (5 bases). The V gene's germline CDR1 is ENHRY and CDR2 SYGVKD. This CDR3 has 14 amino acids. Trimming removed 0 bases at V and 7 bases at J, with 12 bases between. CDR3 sequence: CAISESGREGTQYF. The CDR3 bases are TGTGCCATCAGTGAGTCGGGCCGCGAGGGGACCCAGTACTTC.

V and J are TRBV5-1 and TRBJ2-7; D is undetermined. The CDR3 runs to 12 residues. Germline V gene sequence: CDR1 SGHRS, CDR2 YFSETQ. Trimming took off 3 bases at V and 4 bases at J, with 8 bases between the two ends. Here the CDR3 reads CASSSTSYEQYF. DNA for the CDR3: TGCGCCAGCAGCTCAACATCTTACGAGCAGTACTTC.

This clone was seen a few times. The gene calls are TRBV30 and TRBJ1-5; D not resolved. Trimming shortened V by 0 bases and J by 9 bases, and 21 bases separated the two germline ends. Per germline, CDR1 GTSNPN and CDR2 SVGIG (reference sequence). This CDR3 is built from 16 residues. The CDR3 spells CAWSVREGFQLRPQHF. The CDR3 DNA reads TGTGCCTGGAGTGTACGAGAGGGTTTTCAACTTCGGCCCCAGCATTTT.

This clone was seen a handful of times. The CDR3 loop is CASSVGGIAQGGETQYF. The CDR3 nucleotides read TGTGCCAGCAGCGTAGGAGGAATAGCCCAAGGCGGAGAGACCCAGTACTTC. This sequence joins TRBV9 and TRBJ2-5; D is ambiguous. V gave up 0 bases and J gave up 4 bases, with 19 bases separating them. Germline lookup yields CDR1 SGDLS and CDR2 YYNGEE. The length of the CDR3 is 17 residues.

The chain has TRBV7-9 and TRBJ2-7; D gene ambiguous. Germline V gives CDR1 SEHNR, CDR2 FQNEAQ (reference sequence). Trimming left V 5 bases short and J 0 bases short, with 11 bases between. This CDR3 region has 14 residues. In DNA, the CDR3 is TGTGCCAGCAGCCAAGATAGGAGCTCCTACGAGCAGTACTTC. Protein product: CASSQDRSSYEQYF.

This rearrangement joins TRBV27 to TRBJ1-1; D may be TRBD1 (6 bases). Germline V CDR1 and CDR2: MNHEY, SMNVEV (reference sequence). With 5 bases removed from V and 8 bases from J, the gap between germline ends came to 9 bases. The CDR3 is made up of 11 amino acids. The CDR3 here is CASSAGTEAFF. The CDR3 nucleotides read TGTGCCAGCAGTGCCGGGACAGAAGCTTTCTTT.

The V and J genes are TRBV4-1 and TRBJ1-1, with TRBD1 matching 7 bases. With V trimmed by 4 bases and J by 5 bases, 7 bases remained unmatched. Germline CDR1 is MGHRA and CDR2 is YSYEKL. This CDR3 is built from 14 residues. CDR3 bases: TGCGCCAGCAGCCTATGGACAGGAGGAACTGAAGCTTTCTTT. It encodes CASSLWTGGTEAFF.

V is TRBV5-6 and J is TRBJ2-2, with 8 bases identical to TRBD2. The CDR3 has 14 amino acids. From germline, CDR1 is SGHDT and CDR2 YYEEEE. V lost 4 bases, J lost 4 bases, and 3 bases stayed unmatched. The CDR3 region is CASSPAGGTGELFF. CDR3 DNA: TGTGCCAGCAGCCCGGCGGGGGGCACCGGGGAGCTGTTTTTT.